Following are 31 T cell receptor beta chains from one sample sequenced in a study of T cell responses to AZD1222 COVID-19 vaccine (dated by TCRdb to the early 2020s). The method behind the library was the immunoSEQ multiplex PCR assay. What TCRdb holds here is the immuneACCESS table cut down to in-frame rearrangements. Part of the clones is not present; checked against another copy, under half of the missing clones reflect an unresolved V gene, and the others are unexplained. This sample lists 90,000 to 100,000 clones; about 88% were detected once. About 17% of the sample belongs to the ten largest clones. The time point label for this specimen denotes: about 28 days (+/-7) after the second vaccine dose. The specimen was peripheral blood, collected 28 days after the second AZD1222 dose. These receptors came from an adult who received the AZD1222 COVID-19 vaccine.

This clone was counted once. CDR3 residues: CAISETGRNQPQHF. DNA for the CDR3: TGTGCCATCAGTGAGACAGGGCGGAATCAGCCCCAGCATTTT. V and J are TRBV10-3 and TRBJ1-5; possible D gene TRBD1, 6 bases. The CDR3 length is 14 residues. The V end was cut by 2 bases, the J end by 4 bases, with 9 bases between. Per the germline V gene, CDR1 is ENHRY and CDR2 is SYGVKD.

The chain couples TRBV27 to TRBJ2-7, with D possibly TRBD2 on 6 matching bases. Germline CDR1 reads MNHEY; CDR2 reads SMNVEV (reference sequence). The V end was cut by 5 bases, the J end by 0 bases, with 23 bases between. CDR3 length: 18 amino acids. CDR3 DNA: TGTGCCAGCAGTGCCGGAGGGCCTCTACAGTCCTCCTCCTACGAGCAGTACTTC. Translation gives CASSAGGPLQSSSYEQYF.

The DNA for the CDR3 is TGTGCCAGCCGGACAGGGATAAGCACTGAAGCTTTCTTT. This gives the protein CASRTGISTEAFF. The rearrangement uses TRBV9 and TRBJ1-1; 8 bases map to TRBD1. Germline V gene lookup returns CDR1 SGDLS and CDR2 YYNGEE. V lost 7 bases, J lost 4 bases, and 6 bases stayed unmatched. The CDR3 extends over 13 amino acids. The complete variable domain, with remaining parts taken from reference TRBV9 and TRBJ1-1, reads DSGVTQTPKHLITATGQRVTLRCSPRSGDLSVYWYQQSLDQGLQFLIQYYNGEERAKGNILERFSAQQFPDLHSELNLSSLELGDSALYFCASRTGISTEAFFGQGTRLTVV.

J is TRBJ1-2 and V is TRBV4-1; D not certain. CDR1 is MGHRA and CDR2 is YSYEKL in the germline V gene. V lost 5 bases and J lost 8, with 9 bases in between. The CDR3 length is 11 residues. CDR3 loop: CASSSVGGYTF. The CDR3 DNA sequence: TGCGCCAGCAGCTCTGTAGGGGGCTACACCTTC.

This chain uses TRBV6-5 with TRBJ2-7; D is ambiguous. The germline V gene encodes CDR1 MNHEY and CDR2 SVGAGI. Deletions cut 6 bases from V and 3 bases from J, with 15 bases between. This CDR3 has 14 residues. CDR3 region: CASRDGGIGYEQYF. CDR3 in DNA: TGTGCCAGCAGGGATGGTGGAATTGGCTACGAGCAGTACTTC.

The V gene is TRBV11-3, the J gene TRBJ1-3, with D perhaps TRBD1 (5 bases). This CDR3 is built from 16 residues. Germline CDR1 SGHNT, CDR2 YENEEA. The V end was cut by 3 bases, the J end by 0 bases, with 12 bases between. CDR3 bases: TGTGCCAGCAGCTTCCCGGGACGGACCTCTGGAAACACCATATATTTT. The encoded protein is CASSFPGRTSGNTIYF.

The chain employs TRBV11-2 and TRBJ2-2; D may be TRBD2 (6 bases). The CDR3 is made up of 16 amino acids. In germline, CDR1 is SGHAT, CDR2 FQNNGV. Trimming removed 5 bases from V and 0 bases from J, with 13 bases in between. CDR3: CASSLPGGANTGELFF. In DNA form, the CDR3 reads TGTGCCAGCAGCCTGCCGGGCGGGGCGAACACCGGGGAGCTGTTTTTT.

The chain carries TRBV7-3 and TRBJ2-1; 7 nucleotides line up with TRBD2. There are 14 residues in the CDR3. Germline V gives CDR1 SGHTA, CDR2 FQGTGA. With 0 bases clipped from V and 9 bases from J, the junction kept 5 bases outside the gene matches. CDR3 sequence (DNA): TGTGCCAGCAGCTTAACCGCTAGCGGAGGTGAGCAGTTCTTC. Translated, it gives CASSLTASGGEQFF.

The J gene is TRBJ2-7, the V gene TRBV6-1, with 11 bases fitting TRBD1. The V gene end was trimmed by 1 base and the J gene end by 7 bases; junction bases not matched to a gene: 12. CDR3 size: 17 residues. CDR1 and CDR2 (germline): MNHNS, SASEGT. The CDR3 region is CASSEDLLGQGAWEQYF. In DNA form, the CDR3 reads TGTGCCAGCAGTGAAGACTTATTAGGACAGGGGGCATGGGAGCAGTACTTC.

The chain combines TRBV4-1 with TRBJ1-2; the D is unclear. The CDR3 consists of 14 residues. The V gene's germline CDR1 is MGHRA and CDR2 YSYEKL. V lost 0 bases and J 2 bases, leaving 7 bases between the germline ends. CDR3 amino acids: CASSQEGLNYGYTF. The CDR3, as DNA: TGCGCCAGCAGCCAAGAAGGGTTAAACTATGGCTACACCTTC.

V and J are TRBV4-1 and TRBJ2-7; 10 bases line up with TRBD2. The J segment lost 7 bases and the V segment lost 2 bases, leaving 8 bases of the junction unmatched. The CDR3 has 15 residues. Per germline, CDR1 MGHRA and CDR2 YSYEKL. The CDR3 DNA reads as TGCGCCAGCAGCCAAACTAGCGGGGCCTTTTTGGAGCAGTACTTC. This translates into CASSQTSGAFLEQYF.

The chain is built from TRBV9 and TRBJ1-2; D not resolved. The germline gives CDR1 SGDLS, CDR2 YYNGEE. This CDR3 region has 12 residues. Trimming took off 3 bases at V and 6 bases at J, with 9 bases between the two ends. The CDR3 protein is CASSALSNGYTF. The CDR3 DNA is TGTGCCAGCAGCGCCCTTAGTAATGGCTACACCTTC.

The V and J genes are TRBV9 and TRBJ1-2; D is unresolved. CDR1 is SGDLS and CDR2 is YYNGEE in the germline V gene. The CDR3 length is 18 residues. V gave up 0 bases and J gave up 0 bases, with 18 bases separating them. The chain's CDR3 is CASSVDSGDGDTNYGYTF. In nucleotides, the CDR3 is TGTGCCAGCAGCGTAGATAGCGGGGATGGGGATACTAACTATGGCTACACCTTC.

This chain uses TRBV11-2 with TRBJ2-7, with D perhaps given as TRBD1 or TRBD2 (5 bases each). Germline V gene lookup returns CDR1 SGHAT and CDR2 FQNNGV. This CDR3 is built from 17 residues. Trimming removed 5 bases from V and 5 bases from J, with 25 bases in between. This CDR3 reads CASSVRDGQLFPHEQYF. CDR3 nucleotide sequence: TGTGCCAGCAGCGTCCGGGACGGCCAGCTTTTTCCCCACGAGCAGTACTTC.

About this clone: This CDR3 is also generated by other DNA sequences in the sample. The V and J genes are TRBV12-3 or TRBV12-4 and TRBJ2-7; D uncertain. Trimming took 4 bases from V and 2 from J, leaving 3 bases between them. This CDR3 spans 11 amino acids. The CDR3: CASSYAYEQYF. For the CDR3, the DNA is TGTGCCAGCAGTTACGCCTACGAGCAGTACTTC.

The rearrangement uses TRBV7-9 and TRBJ2-1, with TRBD1 identical over 8 bases. This CDR3 has 14 amino acids. With 6 bases clipped from V and 6 bases from J, the junction kept 7 bases outside the gene matches. Germline loops: CDR1 SEHNR, CDR2 FQNEAQ (reference sequence). The CDR3 sequence is CASREGQGGNEQFF. The CDR3 coding sequence is TGTGCCAGCAGGGAAGGACAGGGTGGCAATGAGCAGTTCTTC.

This chain connects TRBV27 to TRBJ2-7; 7 bases match TRBD2. Per germline, CDR1 MNHEY and CDR2 SMNVEV (reference sequence). The V segment lost 3 bases and the J segment 2 bases; nucleotides outside the gene matches: 10. The CDR3 covers 16 residues. CDR3 region: CASSFFSSGGAYEQYF. CDR3 nucleotides: TGTGCCAGCAGTTTCTTCTCTTCGGGGGGAGCCTACGAGCAGTACTTC.

V usage is TRBV29-1 and J usage is TRBJ1-4, with TRBD1 matching over 7 bases. The germline CDR1 and CDR2 sequences are SQVTM and ANQGSEA. The CDR3 contains 15 residues. The V segment lost 4 bases and the J segment 3 bases; nucleotides outside the gene matches: 8. CDR3 in amino acids: CSVGQGGKANEKLFF. In DNA form, the CDR3 reads TGCAGCGTTGGTCAGGGGGGCAAGGCTAATGAAAAACTGTTTTTT.

The chain employs TRBV19 and TRBJ2-5, with 8 bases matching TRBD1. Germline values: CDR1 LNHDA, CDR2 SQIVND (reference sequence). This CDR3 is built from 15 residues. With 6 bases clipped from V and 4 bases from J, the junction kept 10 bases outside the gene matches. CDR3: CASRPTGVSGETQYF. The CDR3 nucleotides are TGTGCCAGTAGGCCGACAGGGGTTTCGGGAGAGACCCAGTACTTC.

V is TRBV6-5 and J is TRBJ2-7, with 8 bases identical to TRBD2. Germline V lookup: CDR1 MNHEY, CDR2 SVGAGI. V lost 3 bases and J lost 2; bases outside the gene matches: 6. This CDR3 comprises 15 residues. CDR3 residues: CASSYSGAKPYEQYF. The CDR3 coding sequence is TGTGCCAGCAGTTATAGCGGGGCCAAACCCTACGAGCAGTACTTC.

V and J are TRBV3-1 (or the pseudogene TRBV3-2) and TRBJ1-1; TRBD1 is a possible D gene (5 bases). Germline CDR1 and CDR2: LGHDT and YNNKEL (reference sequence). This CDR3 spans 11 amino acids. Trimming removed 3 bases at V and 7 bases at J, with 6 bases between. The CDR3 DNA reads as TGTGCCAGCAGCCAGAGGGGTGAAGCTTTCTTT. Its translation: CASSQRGEAFF.

J is TRBJ1-5 and V is TRBV7-8; TRBD1 matches 7 bases. The CDR3 runs 15 residues. With V trimmed by 4 bases and J by 5 bases, 8 bases remained unmatched. Germline V CDR1 and CDR2: SGHVS, FQNEAQ. The CDR3 loop reads CASSSLTGTDQPQHF. The CDR3 nucleotides are TGTGCCAGCAGCTCACTGACAGGGACCGATCAGCCCCAGCATTTT.

The rearrangement joins TRBV4-1 to TRBJ1-4; the D is unclear. V gave up 3 bases and J gave up 0 bases, with 5 bases separating them. Germline lookup yields CDR1 MGHRA and CDR2 YSYEKL. CDR3 length: 14 amino acids. The CDR3, as DNA: TGCGCCAGCAGCCACGGGGCAACTAATGAAAAACTGTTTTTT. Protein: CASSHGATNEKLFF.

The chain recombines TRBV6-5 with TRBJ1-1, with TRBD1 matching over 9 bases. V gave up 4 bases and J gave up 0 bases; unmatched junction bases: 6. The CDR3 runs 16 residues. The germline CDR1 and CDR2 sequences are MNHEY and SVGAGI. The CDR3 here is CASSSGQGRLNTEAFF. CDR3 DNA sequence: TGTGCCAGCAGTTCGGGACAGGGTAGACTGAACACTGAAGCTTTCTTT.

J is TRBJ2-7 and V is TRBV7-8; possibly TRBD2 for D (5 bases). The CDR3 spans 14 residues. Germline CDR1 SGHVS, CDR2 FQNEAQ. The germline V and J ends were trimmed by 1 base and 4 bases, with 11 bases remaining between them. The chain's CDR3 is CASSLVRVGYEQYF. The CDR3 DNA sequence: TGTGCCAGCAGCTTAGTGCGGGTAGGATACGAGCAGTACTTC.

The V and J genes are TRBV2 and TRBJ1-2; weak D call: TRBD1 (6 bases). Germline assignment: CDR1 SNHLY and CDR2 FYNNEI. Trimming removed 4 bases at V and 4 bases at J, with 13 bases between. The CDR3 is made up of 14 amino acids. The CDR3 sequence: CASSGSGTLYGYTF. DNA of the CDR3: TGTGCCAGCAGTGGATCCGGGACACTCTATGGCTACACCTTC. The whole variable domain, filled in from reference TRBV2 and TRBJ1-2, reads EPEVTQTPSHQVTQMGQEVILRCVPISNHLYFYWYRQILGQKVEFLVSFYNNEISEKSEIFDDQFSVERPDGSNFTLKIRSTKLEDSAMYFCASSGSGTLYGYTFGSGTRLTVV.

The chain employs TRBV5-1 and TRBJ1-5; TRBD1 matches 7 bases. Germline loops: CDR1 SGHRS, CDR2 YFSETQ. This CDR3 region has 13 residues. The V and J ends lost 0 bases and 6 bases, in that order; junction bases with no gene match: 0. CDR3: CASSLGQGQPQHF. In DNA, the CDR3 is TGCGCCAGCAGCTTGGGACAGGGTCAGCCCCAGCATTTT.

This chain links TRBV6-1 with TRBJ1-2; D is possibly TRBD1 (5 bases). The CDR3 spans 14 residues. The V end was cut by 3 bases, the J end by 7 bases, with 15 bases between. CDR1 is MNHNS and CDR2 is SASEGT in the germline V gene. CDR3 in amino acids: CASSDLGRRGGYTF. Written as DNA, the CDR3 is TGTGCCAGCAGTGATCTGGGGCGGAGAGGTGGCTACACCTTC.

This clone was observed many times. The J gene is TRBJ2-3, the V gene TRBV28; D not resolved. Germline values: CDR1 MDHEN, CDR2 SYDVKM. Trimming took 4 bases from V and 0 from J, leaving 23 bases between them. The CDR3 spans 19 residues. The CDR3 sequence is CASSSIQTVSPTSTDTQYF. The CDR3 nucleotides read TGTGCCAGCAGTTCAATTCAAACAGTTTCCCCAACTAGCACAGATACGCAGTATTTT.

The DNA for the CDR3 is TGTGCCAGCCGACTAGCGGGGCGGAATGAGCAGTTCTTC. This translates into CASRLAGRNEQFF. The chain joins TRBV27 to TRBJ2-1; 11 nucleotides line up with TRBD2. The junction had 4 bases not matched to a gene; V was cut back by 8 bases and J by 7 bases. This CDR3 is 13 amino acids long. Germline CDR1 and CDR2: MNHEY and SMNVEV (reference sequence).

The chain joins TRBV6-1 to TRBJ2-2, with D perhaps TRBD1 (5 bases). The CDR3 runs 17 residues. V lost 1 base to trimming and J lost 5 bases, with 17 bases between them. Per germline, CDR1 MNHNS and CDR2 SASEGT. CDR3 region: CASSEVRGSLGTGELFF. CDR3 nucleotide sequence: TGTGCCAGCAGTGAAGTAAGGGGTTCGCTAGGAACCGGGGAGCTGTTTTTT.